This T cell receptor beta chain comes out of a study of blood T cell repertoires in COVID-19 (dated by TCRdb to the early 2020s). Describing the broader study: The collaborator samples originated in the United States, Italy and Spain and spanned the acute and convalescent phases of COVID-19. Subjects who had been exposed to COVID-19, were actively infected with it, or had recovered from it provided the deeply sampled blood TCRbeta repertoires that made up the dataset. Where available, HLA class I and class II types were obtained from metadata supplied by the sample provider rather than from assay-based typing. The material from the prospective study consisted of cDNA or gDNA derived from T cells, B-cell-depleted T cells, or PBMCs. The samples were drawn from the first 160 participants of the ongoing ImmuneRACE study and from 950 to 1,500 subjects provided by 6 global collaborators. Nearly every sample came with metadata listing a de-identified subject ID, COVID-19 status, age in years and sex. The repertoires were made available in a free public database intended to serve as a resource for research on the immune response to SARS-CoV-2. Broad study findings and their caveats: The amount of clinical and demographic metadata varied by source and participant and was provided uncurated.

A word on this clone: Its antigen is currently not known. No base-level quality is on record; no much larger clone is a single base apart.

Participants in the prospective study were aged 18 to 89 years, lived in 24 United States geographic areas, and enrolled through a virtual design. In the prospective study, cohorts were assigned on the basis of participant-reported clinical history obtained from a screening survey and a study questionnaire. For ImmuneRACE Cohort 3, a participant was defined as recovered based on two consecutive negative NP/OP PCR tests, clearance by a healthcare professional, or resolution of symptoms. In the prospective study, mobile phlebotomists collected whole blood, serum and a nasopharyngeal or oropharyngeal swab from each participant. Prospective study participants could optionally give additional blood draws and questionnaires over an approximately two-month period. Prospective study blood samples were shipped either frozen or at room temperature before DNA extraction. TCRbeta CDR3 regions were amplified from genomic DNA using the immunoSEQ Assay, a bias-controlled multiplex PCR. The authors processed their data as follows. The number of nucleated cells in each sample was estimated from the amplification of reference gene primers within the assay. Sequence reads were collapsed and filtered to measure the absolute abundance of every unique TCRbeta CDR3 rearrangement. For each sample, productive Simpson clonality was calculated as the square root of Simpson's diversity index over productive rearrangements. Sourced from immuneACCESS, this table was stored by TCRdb with only in-frame sequences that have V and J called. A share of the clones is absent; for the studies checked, an unresolved V gene accounts for under half, and the remainder has no known explanation. The DNA gave D and trimming, while V, J and clone size come from that table. Recorded for this sample are about 380,000 clones; approximately 90% of them occurred a single time. The top ten constitute approximately 1.2% of the sample.

The CDR3 numbers 15 residues from cysteine through phenylalanine. The DNA shown is the 45-base CDR3, in frame from base 1. V is clipped by 5 bases and J by 2 bases, and the sequence between their germline boundaries is 16 bases long. The germline V gene specifies SGHTA as CDR1 and FQGNSA as CDR2. The sample comprised PBMCs or T cells enriched from blood (not recorded which). This receptor chain uses TRBV7-2 and TRBJ2-7; the D gene is perhaps TRBD2, from 6 matching bases. The sequence was obtained from a woman under 30 who had recovered from COVID-19. The DNA sequence is TGTGCCAGCAGCGATCCCGGGACTCCGGCCTACGAGCAGTACTTC. This gives the protein CASSDPGTPAYEQYF. Extended through the reference TRBV7-2 and TRBJ2-7 proteins, this CDR3 yields the full variable domain: GAGVSQSPSNKVTEKGKDVELRCDPISGHTALYWYRQSLGQGLEFLIYFQGNSAPDKSGLPSDRFSAERTGGSVSTLTIQRTQQEDSAVYLCASSDPGTPAYEQYFGPGTRLTVT.